The 20 T cell receptor beta chains in this list originate from one sample, sequenced in a study of STAT5B mutations in CD4+ large granular lymphocyte leukemia. Clones were sequenced by immunoSEQ multiplex PCR, and TCRdb holds only the in-frame ones, with some missing. The sample shows 20,000 to 30,000 clones, 80% to 85% of them seen only once. Sequencing was done on a sample of CD4+ T cells from blood buffy coats. The receptor set was obtained from a human donor in good health.

This CDR3 reads CASSRTVGYEQYV. CDR3 nucleotides: TGTGCCAGCAGTAGGACAGTGGGCTACGAGCAGTACGTC. The V gene is TRBV6-5, the J gene TRBJ2-7; TRBD1 is a possible D gene (6 bases). V dropped 5 bases and J dropped 3 bases, with 11 bases sitting between them. Germline V gives CDR1 MNHEY, CDR2 SVGAGI. This CDR3 has 13 amino acids.

This clone was seen more than once but under ten times. The rearrangement joins TRBV28 to TRBJ1-6; D gene ambiguous. The V gene lost 6 bases and the J gene lost 10 bases, with 13 bases spanning the gap. The CDR3 covers 13 residues. Germline assignment: CDR1 MDHEN and CDR2 SYDVKM. CDR3 protein: CASSPTGRSPLHF. The CDR3 DNA sequence: TGTGCCAGCAGCCCGACCGGCAGGTCACCCCTCCACTTT.

There are a few counts of this clone. The chain employs TRBV19 and TRBJ1-2, with D perhaps matching TRBD1 (5 bases). The V and J ends lost 5 bases and 8 bases respectively, with 12 bases between them. This CDR3 spans 12 amino acids. CDR1 and CDR2 from the germline V gene are LNHDA and SQIVND (reference sequence). CDR3 residues: CASSGGLRGYTF. The DNA for the CDR3 is TGTGCCAGTAGTGGGGGACTGAGGGGCTACACCTTC.

The chain combines TRBV10-3 with TRBJ1-5; D unresolved. The CDR3 is 14 residues long. Trimming cost V 4 bases and J 3 bases, with 10 bases left between them. Germline V gene sequence: CDR1 ENHRY, CDR2 SYGVKD. This CDR3 reads CAISGNSANQPQHF. The CDR3 coding sequence is TGTGCCATCAGTGGAAACAGTGCCAATCAGCCCCAGCATTTT.

The chain uses TRBV13 and TRBJ1-2; 8 bases fit TRBD1. V shed 2 bases, J shed 7 bases, and the junction held 6 bases outside the gene matches. Per the germline V gene, CDR1 is PRHDT and CDR2 is FYEKMQ (reference sequence). The CDR3 runs to 14 residues. The CDR3 is CASSLRQGHVGYTF. CDR3 coding DNA: TGTGCCAGCAGCTTAAGACAGGGGCATGTTGGCTACACCTTC.

This rearrangement joins TRBV5-8 to TRBJ2-4; 13 nucleotides match TRBD2. The CDR3 covers 19 residues. J lost 2 bases, V lost 4 bases, and 12 bases had no gene match. The germline V gene encodes CDR1 SGHTS and CDR2 YDEGEE. In nucleotides, the CDR3 is TGTGCCAGCAGCCGCATCGGGACTAGCGGGGATCGCCCCAAAAACATTCAGTACTTC. Translating gives CASSRIGTSGDRPKNIQYF.

The V and J genes are TRBV18 and TRBJ2-6, with 10 nucleotides matching TRBD1. Germline lookup yields CDR1 KGHSH and CDR2 LQKENI. V dropped 3 bases and J dropped 2; count of bases not matched to a gene: 4. The CDR3 has 17 residues. This CDR3 reads CASSPGTGVPGANVLTF. In DNA, the CDR3 is TGTGCCAGCTCACCCGGGACAGGGGTACCTGGGGCCAACGTCCTGACTTTC.

The chain has TRBV7-9 and TRBJ2-4; 9 positions match TRBD2. The CDR3 is 14 amino acids. With 1 base clipped from V and 13 bases from J, the junction kept 8 bases outside the gene matches. CDR1 and CDR2 from the germline V gene are SEHNR and FQNEAQ (reference sequence). CDR3 protein: CASSLDAGGHQQYF. The CDR3 coding sequence is TGTGCCAGCAGCTTAGATGCGGGAGGGCACCAACAGTACTTC.

V and J are TRBV2 and TRBJ2-5, with D perhaps matching TRBD1 (6 bases). CDR1 and CDR2 from the germline V gene are SNHLY and FYNNEI. This CDR3 contains 13 residues. Trimming removed 3 bases from V and 2 bases from J, with 7 bases in between. CDR3 protein: CASSDDRQETQYF. The CDR3 bases are TGTGCCAGCAGTGATGACAGGCAAGAGACCCAGTACTTC.

The chain links TRBV10-3 to TRBJ2-1; no definite D call. Per germline, CDR1 ENHRY and CDR2 SYGVKD. This CDR3 is built from 10 residues. V was cut by 6 bases and J by 9 bases, with 6 bases left in between. CDR3 loop: CAIRDIEQFF. The CDR3 coding sequence is TGTGCCATCAGGGATATTGAGCAGTTCTTC.

This chain uses TRBV10-3 with TRBJ2-2, with 10 bases aligning to TRBD2. With V trimmed by 3 bases and J by 7 bases, 8 bases remained unmatched. The CDR3 length is 16 residues. CDR1 is ENHRY and CDR2 is SYGVKD in the germline V gene. Here the CDR3 reads CAISDKREGRGGELFF. CDR3 DNA sequence: TGTGCCATCAGTGATAAGCGGGAGGGCCGAGGCGGGGAGCTGTTTTTT.

This clone showed up just once. The CDR3 reads CASNEGLAGEQYV. As DNA, the CDR3 is TGTGCCAGCAATGAAGGGCTAGCGGGGGAGCAGTACGTC. The chain employs TRBV2 and TRBJ2-7, with 9 bases aligning to TRBD2. Germline V lookup: CDR1 SNHLY, CDR2 FYNNEI. The CDR3 contains 13 residues.

The CDR3 DNA follows: TGCGCCAGCAGCACCCCGGGACCTTCCTACGAGCAGTACTTC. Translated, it gives CASSTPGPSYEQYF. This chain links TRBV5-1 with TRBJ2-7; tentatively, D is TRBD1 or TRBD2 (5 bases each). This CDR3 spans 14 amino acids. Trimming removed 4 bases at V and 1 base at J, with 12 bases between. Germline V gene lookup returns CDR1 SGHRS and CDR2 YFSETQ.

The CDR3 bases are TGTGCCAGTGCACAACAGGGAACAGATACGCAGTATTTT. It yields the protein CASAQQGTDTQYF. This chain links TRBV19 with TRBJ2-3; a possible D gene is TRBD1 (6 bases). This CDR3 has 13 residues. Germline-derived CDR1 and CDR2 are LNHDA and SQIVND (reference sequence). The V and J ends lost 8 bases and 3 bases respectively, with 12 bases between them.

The rearrangement uses TRBV28 and TRBJ2-7; 9 bases line up with TRBD1. Trimming removed 5 bases from V and 3 bases from J; junction bases left unmatched: 5. This CDR3 contains 14 residues. Looked up from germline, CDR1 is MDHEN and CDR2 is SYDVKM. The CDR3 spells CASSKPGQGYEQYV. The DNA of the CDR3 is TGTGCCAGCAGTAAACCGGGACAGGGCTACGAGCAGTACGTC.

This chain uses TRBV30 with TRBJ1-6, with 8 bases identical to TRBD1. There are 19 residues in the CDR3. The germline V gene has CDR1 GTSNPN and CDR2 SVGIG (reference sequence). The V and J ends lost 0 bases and 3 bases, in that order; junction bases with no gene match: 13. CDR3 protein: CAWSVRGFQGAIYNSPLHF. The CDR3 DNA reads TGTGCCTGGAGTGTAAGGGGGTTCCAGGGGGCTATCTATAATTCACCCCTCCACTTT.

The chain joins TRBV27 to TRBJ2-5; D perhaps matches TRBD2 (6 bases). CDR1 is MNHEY, CDR2 SMNVEV, per germline (reference sequence). V was trimmed by 3 bases and J by 4 bases, leaving 15 bases between them. This CDR3 is built from 15 residues. This CDR3 is CASSLEGPYPETQYF. The CDR3 bases are TGTGCCAGCAGTTTGGAGGGGCCCTACCCAGAGACCCAGTACTTC.

The table lists this clone with a few counts. This chain joins TRBV28 and TRBJ1-5; TRBD1 agrees at 9 bases. This CDR3 comprises 15 residues. The V segment lost 6 bases and the J segment 7 bases; nucleotides outside the gene matches: 10. The germline CDR1 and CDR2 sequences are MDHEN and SYDVKM. CDR3 nucleotide sequence: TGTGCCAGCAGCATCGACAGGGGGATAGAGCAGCCCCAGCATTTT. It codes for CASSIDRGIEQPQHF. Variable domain in full (rest from reference TRBV28 and TRBJ1-5): DVKVTQSSRYLVKRTGEKVFLECVQDMDHENMFWYRQDPGLGLRLIYFSYDVKMKEKGDIPEGYSVSREKKERFSLILESASTNQTSMYLCASSIDRGIEQPQHFGDGTRLSIL.

The CDR3 loop is CASSLRQGRTDTQYF. The DNA for the CDR3 is TGCGCCAGCAGCTTACGACAGGGGCGCACAGATACGCAGTATTTT. The chain uses TRBV5-1 and TRBJ2-3; 8 positions match TRBD1. V lost 2 bases, J lost 1 base, and 3 bases stayed unmatched. This CDR3 contains 15 residues. CDR1 and CDR2 from the germline V gene are SGHRS and YFSETQ.

The CDR3 loop is CATVRGGRDEQYF. CDR3 in DNA: TGTGCCACCGTCCGGGGCGGGAGGGACGAGCAGTACTTC. The chain carries TRBV6-6 and TRBJ2-7, with 9 bases matching TRBD2. This CDR3 contains 13 residues. Germline trimming cut 10 bases from V and 5 bases from J; bases unmatched to any gene: 9. Germline V gives CDR1 MNHNY, CDR2 SVGAGI (reference sequence).